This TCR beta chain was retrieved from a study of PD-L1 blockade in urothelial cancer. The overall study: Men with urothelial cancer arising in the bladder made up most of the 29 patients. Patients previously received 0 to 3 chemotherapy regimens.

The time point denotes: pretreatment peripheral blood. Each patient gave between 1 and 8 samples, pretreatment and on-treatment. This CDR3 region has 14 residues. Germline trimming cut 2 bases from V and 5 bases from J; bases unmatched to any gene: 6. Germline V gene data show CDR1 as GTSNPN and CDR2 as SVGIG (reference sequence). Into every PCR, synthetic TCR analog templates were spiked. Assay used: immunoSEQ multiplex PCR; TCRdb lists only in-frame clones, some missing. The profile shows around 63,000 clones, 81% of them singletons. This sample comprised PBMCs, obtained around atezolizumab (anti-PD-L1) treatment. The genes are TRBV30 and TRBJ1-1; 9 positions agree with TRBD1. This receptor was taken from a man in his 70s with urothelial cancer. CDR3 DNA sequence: TGTGCCTGGAGTCTCACAGGGGGCTGGACTGAAGCTTTCTTT. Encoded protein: CAWSLTGGWTEAFF.